The 25 T cell receptor beta chains below come from one sample, sequenced in a study of cytomegalovirus exposure and HLA in healthy donors. It was with 60 Vbeta and 13 Jbeta primers that the PCR ran. Clones were read by immunoSEQ multiplex PCR, and TCRdb kept only the in-frame ones, dropping some. The sample contains just over 200,000 clones, approximately 80% of which appear only once. Sequenced: PBMCs. These receptors originate from a man aged 45 to 65 in good health and CMV-seronegative.

The V gene is TRBV5-4, the J gene TRBJ2-3, with TRBD2 matching over 8 bases. This CDR3 region has 16 residues. Unmatched junction bases numbered 8, after V lost 4 bases and J lost 1 base. The germline CDR1 and CDR2 sequences are SGHNT and YYREEE (reference sequence). CDR3 DNA sequence: TGTGCCAGCAGCATTAAGCGGGAGAGGGGCACAGATACGCAGTATTTT. Residues: CASSIKRERGTDTQYF.

This clone was detected once. The CDR3 region has the DNA TGTGCCAGTAGTATCGCACTGGGACAGGGCGCTGAAGCTTTCTTT. Its translation: CASSIALGQGAEAFF. The chain combines TRBV19 with TRBJ1-1; 9 bases are a match to TRBD1. Germline values: CDR1 LNHDA, CDR2 SQIVND (reference sequence). The length of the CDR3 is 15 residues. With 3 bases clipped from V and 6 bases from J, the junction kept 8 bases outside the gene matches.

The sample holds a few counts of this clone. The chain joins TRBV5-6 to TRBJ2-5; TRBD2 aligns across 8 bases. Losses at the gene ends were 4 bases for V and 5 bases for J; bases not matched to a gene: 4. The CDR3 loop spans 13 amino acids. Germline loops: CDR1 SGHDT, CDR2 YYEEEE. The CDR3 region is CASSPGLAETQYF. In nucleotides, the CDR3 is TGTGCCAGCAGCCCAGGACTAGCTGAGACCCAGTACTTC.

This clone was seen just once. The junction shows a germline mismatch at one end, possibly a read error. This chain uses TRBV7-9 with TRBJ2-1, with 12 bases identical to TRBD2. Per the germline V gene, CDR1 is SEHNR and CDR2 is FQNEAQ (reference sequence). CDR3 length: 17 amino acids. The CDR3 nucleotides are TGTTCCAGCAGCCTGTCCGGGACTAGCGGGCTCTACAATGAGCAGTTCTTC. Its translation is CSSSLSGTSGLYNEQFF. The variable domain in full, completed from reference TRBV7-9 and TRBJ2-1, reads DTGVSQNPRHKITKRGQNVTFRCDPISEHNRLYWYRQTLGQGPEFLTYFQNEAQLEKSRLLSDRFSAERPKGSFSTLEIQRTEQGDSAMYLCSSSLSGTSGLYNEQFFGPGTRLTVL.

The chain recombines TRBV28 with TRBJ1-5, with 7 bases identical to TRBD1. The CDR3 consists of 15 residues. Per the germline V gene, CDR1 is MDHEN and CDR2 is SYDVKM. V gave up 6 bases and J gave up 2 bases; unmatched junction bases: 7. CDR3 sequence (DNA): TGTGCCAGCAGGCAAGCAGGGACAGGCAATCAGCCCCAGCATTTT. It encodes CASRQAGTGNQPQHF.

V is TRBV7-8 and J is TRBJ2-7; 13 bases map to TRBD2. Germline-derived CDR1 and CDR2 are SGHVS and FQNEAQ. The CDR3 has 21 amino acids. The V segment lost 5 bases and the J segment 3 bases; nucleotides outside the gene matches: 22. The CDR3 DNA is TGTGCCAGCAGCGCCCCGCAGACACGTCGAACTAGCGGGAGGGCCCACTACGAGCAGTACTTC. Translating it yields CASSAPQTRRTSGRAHYEQYF.

The rearrangement links TRBV2 to TRBJ1-5; no definite D call. Per germline, CDR1 SNHLY and CDR2 FYNNEI. The CDR3 consists of 13 residues. Deletions cut 4 bases from V and 9 bases from J, with 13 bases between. In DNA, the CDR3 is TGTGCCAGCAGTGGCAGGCCTCCTTCGCCCCAGCATTTT. Translation gives CASSGRPPSPQHF. Looking up the rest from reference TRBV2 and TRBJ1-5 gives the full variable domain: EPEVTQTPSHQVTQMGQEVILRCVPISNHLYFYWYRQILGQKVEFLVSFYNNEISEKSEIFDDQFSVERPDGSNFTLKIRSTKLEDSAMYFCASSGRPPSPQHFGDGTRLSIL.

The chain has TRBV7-3 and TRBJ1-1, with D perhaps TRBD1 (6 bases). From germline, CDR1 is SGHTA and CDR2 FQGTGA. This CDR3 is built from 13 residues. V lost 5 bases to trimming and J lost 10 bases, with 17 bases between them. CDR3 sequence: CASSPTGIGGAFF. Here the CDR3 DNA reads TGTGCCAGCAGCCCTACAGGGATAGGGGGAGCTTTCTTT.

The V call is TRBV7-9, the J call TRBJ2-1; 9 nucleotides line up with TRBD2. This CDR3 is 17 amino acids long. V lost 0 bases, J lost 9 bases, and 12 bases stayed unmatched. The germline gives CDR1 SEHNR, CDR2 FQNEAQ (reference sequence). The CDR3 protein is CASSLAFGGRAEGEQFF. The DNA of the CDR3 is TGTGCCAGCAGCTTAGCGTTTGGCGGGAGGGCCGAGGGTGAGCAGTTCTTC.

The chain uses TRBV5-6 and TRBJ2-7; no firm D call. Germline V gene data show CDR1 as SGHDT and CDR2 as YYEEEE. The CDR3 extends over 12 amino acids. V was trimmed by 0 bases and J by 4 bases, leaving 5 bases between them. The CDR3 loop reads CASSLDRYEQYF. The CDR3 DNA follows: TGTGCCAGCAGCTTGGATAGATACGAGCAGTACTTC.

V and J are TRBV28 and TRBJ1-1, with D possibly being TRBD1 (6 bases). The CDR3 runs 17 residues. Per the germline V gene, CDR1 is MDHEN and CDR2 is SYDVKM. The V gene lost 4 bases and the J gene lost 1 base, with 19 bases spanning the gap. The CDR3 DNA reads TGTGCCAGCAGTTCCGCCGGGACACTAGTACCGAACACTGAAGCTTTCTTT. It is translated as CASSSAGTLVPNTEAFF.

The rearrangement uses TRBV6-1 and TRBJ1-1; D is perhaps TRBD1 (5 bases). V was shortened by 10 bases and J by 4 bases, with 10 bases between the two germline ends. The CDR3 runs to 11 residues. The germline V gene encodes CDR1 MNHNS and CDR2 SASEGT. The CDR3 bases are TGTGCCACCCGGGACTTCACTGAAGCTTTCTTT. Encoded protein: CATRDFTEAFF.

The genes are TRBV2 and TRBJ1-1, with 9 bases fitting TRBD1. Trimming removed 10 bases from V and 4 bases from J; junction bases left unmatched: 4. Germline-derived CDR1 and CDR2 are SNHLY and FYNNEI. The CDR3 sequence is 12 residues long. CDR3 nucleotides: TGTGCCACCAAGGACAGGGGCACTGAAGCTTTCTTT. As protein: CATKDRGTEAFF.

There are a few counts of this clone. The chain uses TRBV29-1 and TRBJ2-1; 7 positions match TRBD2. The CDR3 has 15 amino acids. The ends lost 5 bases at V and 0 bases at J; junction bases unmatched: 7. CDR1 is SQVTM and CDR2 is ANQGSEA in the germline V gene. This chain's CDR3 is CSVLGGSGSYNEQFF. As DNA, the CDR3 is TGCAGCGTTCTAGGCGGGAGCGGCTCCTACAATGAGCAGTTCTTC.

This clone was seen once. The chain links TRBV2 to TRBJ2-7, with 10 bases lining up with TRBD1. CDR1 is SNHLY, CDR2 FYNNEI, per germline. This CDR3 contains 15 residues. The trim removed 5 bases at V and 5 bases at J, leaving 9 bases unmatched. The CDR3 bases are TGTGCCAGCAGTTCCGCCGGGACAGGGGCCCACGAGCAGTACTTC. It specifies CASSSAGTGAHEQYF.

DNA for the CDR3: TGTGCCAGCAGTTTCGAAGGGAGGCTTGAAGCTTTCTTT. Translating it yields CASSFEGRLEAFF. The chain is built from TRBV28 and TRBJ1-1; no reliable D call. Germline V gene sequence: CDR1 MDHEN, CDR2 SYDVKM. The CDR3 runs 13 residues. The V gene lost 3 bases and the J gene lost 7 bases, with 12 bases spanning the gap.

The genes are TRBV28 and TRBJ2-3, with D possibly matching TRBD2 (5 bases). This CDR3 has 12 amino acids. Germline lookup yields CDR1 MDHEN and CDR2 SYDVKM. V lost 5 bases to trimming and J lost 6 bases, with 9 bases between them. DNA of the CDR3: TGTGCCAGCAGTGAGCAGCGGGATACGCAGTATTTT. Translating gives CASSEQRDTQYF.

The chain is built from TRBV5-1 and TRBJ2-7; 11 bases line up with TRBD2. There are 14 residues in the CDR3. Germline trimming cut 0 bases from V and 7 bases from J; bases unmatched to any gene: 3. CDR1 SGHRS and CDR2 YFSETQ come from the germline V gene. The DNA for the CDR3 is TGCGCCAGCAGCTTGGCCTCTAGCGGGAGGGAGCAGTACTTC. Its protein product is CASSLASSGREQYF.

The V and J genes are TRBV6-1 and TRBJ1-5; 8 bases align to TRBD1. The CDR3 runs to 14 residues. Unmatched junction bases numbered 2, after V lost 6 bases and J lost 1 base. The germline V gene encodes CDR1 MNHNS and CDR2 SASEGT. In nucleotides, the CDR3 is TGTGCCAGCAGGCAGGGGGCAAGCAATCAGCCCCAGCATTTT. Encoded protein: CASRQGASNQPQHF.

This rearrangement joins TRBV10-3 to TRBJ1-1; D not resolved. The V and J ends lost 10 bases and 3 bases respectively, with 12 bases between them. CDR1 is ENHRY and CDR2 is SYGVKD in the germline V gene. This CDR3 spans 12 amino acids. The CDR3 coding sequence is TGTGCCACCGGAGATAGGTACACTGAAGCTTTCTTT. Its protein is CATGDRYTEAFF.

The rearrangement links TRBV6-5 to TRBJ2-7; 9 positions agree with TRBD1. CDR3 length: 15 residues. Germline assignment: CDR1 MNHEY and CDR2 SVGAGI. Trimming removed 4 bases from V and 2 bases from J; junction bases left unmatched: 6. CDR3 loop: CASSSGTGSPYEQYF. The CDR3 nucleotides are TGTGCCAGCAGTTCAGGGACAGGGAGCCCCTACGAGCAGTACTTC.

This sequence joins TRBV6-1 and TRBJ1-4, with 7 bases that match TRBD1. Germline loops: CDR1 MNHNS, CDR2 SASEGT. The CDR3 sequence is 16 residues long. The junction had 2 bases not matched to a gene; V was cut back by 1 base and J by 0 bases. The DNA of the CDR3 is TGTGCCAGCAGTGAAGTGCAGGGGGCAACTAATGAAAAACTGTTTTTT. Protein sequence: CASSEVQGATNEKLFF.

The chain links TRBV6-5 to TRBJ2-7; 11 nucleotides agree with TRBD2. From germline, CDR1 is MNHEY and CDR2 SVGAGI. V was pared by 8 bases and J by 5 bases, with 11 bases of the junction left unmatched. There are 15 residues in the CDR3. CDR3 loop: CASGSSGRTGDEQYF. The CDR3 DNA reads TGTGCCAGCGGATCTAGCGGGAGGACGGGGGACGAGCAGTACTTC.

The rearrangement joins TRBV27 to TRBJ2-5; 7 nucleotides agree with TRBD2. Germline V gives CDR1 MNHEY, CDR2 SMNVEV (reference sequence). Losses at the gene ends were 1 base for V and 2 bases for J; bases not matched to a gene: 7. The CDR3 is made up of 16 amino acids. CDR3 sequence (DNA): TGTGCCAGCAGTTTATTGTCTAGCGGCCGACAAGAGACCCAGTACTTC. It translates to CASSLLSSGRQETQYF.

In this sample, this clone turned up a few times. CDR3 in amino acids: CARGRHNEQFF. The CDR3 bases are TGTGCCCGGGGGAGGCACAATGAGCAGTTCTTC. The V gene is TRBV2, the J gene TRBJ2-1, with a possible D match to TRBD2 (6 bases). CDR1 and CDR2 (germline): SNHLY, FYNNEI. V shed 11 bases and J shed 5 bases, with 10 bases lying between them. This CDR3 region has 11 residues.